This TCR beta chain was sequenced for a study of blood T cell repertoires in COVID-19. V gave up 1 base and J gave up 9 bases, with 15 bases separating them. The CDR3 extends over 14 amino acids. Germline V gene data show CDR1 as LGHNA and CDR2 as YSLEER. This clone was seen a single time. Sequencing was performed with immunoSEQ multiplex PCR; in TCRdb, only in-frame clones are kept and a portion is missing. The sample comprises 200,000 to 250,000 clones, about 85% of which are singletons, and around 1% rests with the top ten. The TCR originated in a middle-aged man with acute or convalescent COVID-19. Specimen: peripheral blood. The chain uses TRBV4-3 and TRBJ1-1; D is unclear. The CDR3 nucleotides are TGCGCCAGCAGCCAAGGTGTGGCGACACCCAAAGCTTTCTTT. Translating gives CASSQGVATPKAFF.